Following are 25 T cell receptor beta chains from one sample sequenced in a study of blood T cells in healthy people across ages. A J-beta primer mix and a sample-barcoded 5' primer were used in a second PCR of about 7 to 12 cycles. TCRdb itself ran the 5' RACE reads through MiXCR, one entry per CDR3 protein. The sample has about 1.6 million distinct CDR3 sequences, roughly 30% seen once; the top ten hold 11%. Material for sequencing was blood. These receptors originate from a woman under 40 in good health.

The chain carries TRBV6-6 and TRBJ2-3; 13 nucleotides line up with TRBD2. Germline V gene lookup returns CDR1 MNHNY and CDR2 SVGAGI (reference sequence). The CDR3 consists of 16 residues. J lost 6 bases, V lost 1 base, and 4 bases had no gene match. The CDR3 DNA is TGTGCCAGCAGTTACTGGACTAGCGGGGGTCGCGATACGCAGTATTTT. Translating it yields CASSYWTSGGRDTQYF.

This clonotype was detected a few times. The genes are TRBV3-1 and TRBJ2-7; D may match TRBD1 or TRBD2 (6 bases each). CDR1 is LGHDT and CDR2 is YNNKEL in the germline V gene (reference sequence). The CDR3 has 15 residues. The V end was cut by 4 bases, the J end by 6 bases, with 19 bases between. In nucleotides, the CDR3 is TGTGCCAGCAGCCCGTCTCGGGGGCCCCTTGGCGAGCAGTACTTC. Its protein is CASSPSRGPLGEQYF.

V and J are TRBV5-4 and TRBJ2-1, with 7 bases that match TRBD2. Germline values: CDR1 SGHNT, CDR2 YYREEE (reference sequence). The CDR3 runs 17 residues. V was clipped by 0 bases and J by 8 bases; unmatched bases: 14. The CDR3 loop reads CASSLGRGFTGAHEQFF. CDR3 DNA: TGTGCCAGCAGCTTGGGGCGGGGGTTTACGGGAGCCCATGAGCAGTTCTTC.

This clonotype was picked up a small number of times. V usage is TRBV29-1 and J usage is TRBJ1-2; TRBD1 might be the D (6 bases). Per the germline V gene, CDR1 is SQVTM and CDR2 is ANQGSEA. V gave up 8 bases and J gave up 3 bases, with 13 bases separating them. The length of the CDR3 is 12 residues. As DNA, the CDR3 is TGCAGCACTAACAGGGATGACTATGGCTACACCTTC. This gives the protein CSTNRDDYGYTF.

The chain uses TRBV12-2 and TRBJ2-1; the table names TRBD2, a call not compared with the DNA. TRBV12-2 has pseudogene status. The CDR3 extends over 20 amino acids. CDR3 in amino acids: CASRWTGYELAGAKGHEQFF. The CDR3, as DNA: TGTGCAAGTCGCTGGACAGGTTATGAACTAGCGGGGGCCAAGGGCCATGAGCAGTTCTTC.

The gene calls are TRBV5-6 and TRBJ2-3, with no clear D. Germline lookup yields CDR1 SGHDT and CDR2 YYEEEE. The CDR3 contains 18 residues. Trimming cost V 2 bases and J 5 bases, with 24 bases left between them. CDR3: CASSLIGHGAKAVDTQYF. The CDR3 DNA reads as TGTGCCAGCAGCTTAATTGGGCACGGAGCCAAGGCGGTAGATACGCAGTATTTT.

A few counts support this clonotype. The chain combines TRBV20-1 with TRBJ2-7; TRBD1 matches 8 bases. The CDR3 has 14 residues. Trimming removed 5 bases from V and 5 bases from J; junction bases left unmatched: 11. The V gene's germline CDR1 is DFQATT and CDR2 SNEGSKA (reference sequence). CDR3 protein: CSAPSRTGSHEQYF. As DNA, the CDR3 is TGCAGTGCTCCGTCCCGGACAGGGAGCCACGAGCAGTACTTC.

The V gene is TRBV7-9, the J gene TRBJ2-7; 8 nucleotides agree with TRBD2. Trimming at V came to 4 bases and at J to 3 bases, leaving 5 bases not matched to a gene. Germline CDR1 reads SEHNR; CDR2 reads FQNEAQ (reference sequence). The CDR3 contains 14 residues. Here the CDR3 DNA reads TGTGCCAGCAGCTCTAAGCGGGAGTACTACGAGCAGTACTTC. Its translation is CASSSKREYYEQYF.

This clonotype was counted many times. J is TRBJ2-5 and V is TRBV7-2, with TRBD2 as a possible D gene (6 bases). The CDR3 consists of 17 residues. CDR1 is SGHTA, CDR2 FQGNSA, per germline. V lost 3 bases, J lost 3 bases, and 20 bases lay in between. Here the CDR3 reads CASSFLLGGGPEETQYF. DNA of the CDR3: TGTGCCAGCAGCTTCCTCTTGGGGGGTGGCCCAGAAGAGACCCAGTACTTC.

The sample holds a few counts of this clonotype. V is TRBV4-1 and J is TRBJ2-4; 7 positions match TRBD2. Germline CDR1 and CDR2: MGHRA and YSYEKL. The trim removed 1 base at V and 1 base at J, leaving 4 bases unmatched. The length of the CDR3 is 16 residues. The CDR3 loop is CASSQVYGRAKNIQYF. CDR3 bases: TGCGCCAGCAGCCAAGTCTACGGGAGGGCCAAAAACATTCAGTACTTC.

This chain joins TRBV10-3 and TRBJ1-1, with a tentative D call TRBD1 (6 bases). V was trimmed by 4 bases and J by 8 bases, leaving 20 bases between them. The CDR3 is 15 residues long. The germline gives CDR1 ENHRY, CDR2 SYGVKD. DNA for the CDR3: TGTGCCATCAGTGGGACGGTGGGGGCGTCAGGAGAAGCTTTCTTT. Protein product: CAISGTVGASGEAFF.

This clonotype has only a few counts. The rearrangement uses TRBV28 and TRBJ2-7; the D is unclear. Germline assignment: CDR1 MDHEN and CDR2 SYDVKM. The length of the CDR3 is 14 residues. Trimming pared 4 bases from V and 0 bases from J, leaving 10 bases between. CDR3: CASSSDGRSYEQYF. The CDR3 DNA reads TGTGCCAGCAGTTCAGACGGACGCTCCTACGAGCAGTACTTC. Combining the CDR3 with reference TRBV28 and TRBJ2-7 gives the whole variable domain DVKVTQSSRYLVKRTGEKVFLECVQDMDHENMFWYRQDPGLGLRLIYFSYDVKMKEKGDIPEGYSVSREKKERFSLILESASTNQTSMYLCASSSDGRSYEQYFGPGTRLTVT.

The J gene is TRBJ2-4, the V gene TRBV20-1; TRBD1 aligns across 8 bases. The J call may be mistaken, given a closer DNA end match to TRBJ2-7. There are 14 residues in the CDR3. CDR1 is DFQATT and CDR2 is SNEGSKA in the germline V gene (reference sequence). This CDR3 is CSASRTGTSYEQYF. The CDR3 DNA sequence: TGCAGCGCGAGCCGGACAGGGACATCCTACGAGCAGTACTTC.

This clonotype came up a few times. The chain carries TRBV6-6 and TRBJ1-2; the D gene is possibly TRBD1 (5 bases). The V end lost 8 bases, the J end lost 8 bases, and 6 bases lay between the germline ends. The CDR3 spans 9 residues. Germline V gene lookup returns CDR1 MNHNY and CDR2 SVGAGI (reference sequence). CDR3 bases: TGTGCCAGCGGGGACGGCTACACCTTC. It specifies CASGDGYTF.

This clonotype appeared a few times. V gene TRBV20-1 combines with J gene TRBJ2-5, with 9 bases lining up with TRBD2. The J call is doubtful: the DNA matches TRBJ2-7 better. This CDR3 has 13 amino acids. Germline V gene data show CDR1 as DFQATT and CDR2 as SNEGSKA (reference sequence). CDR3 sequence reads: CSALIAGEYEQYF. DNA for the CDR3: TGCAGTGCTCTAATAGCGGGGGAATACGAGCAGTACTTC.

This clonotype occurred once. The V and J genes are TRBV29-1 and TRBJ1-1; 7 bases match TRBD1. Losses at the gene ends were 7 bases for V and 5 bases for J; bases not matched to a gene: 10. Germline CDR1 reads SQVTM; CDR2 reads ANQGSEA. The CDR3 length is 13 residues. CDR3 coding DNA: TGCAGCGCCCAGACAGGGAGGCGGACTGAAGCTTTCTTT. The encoded protein is CSAQTGRRTEAFF.

This chain joins TRBV28 and TRBJ2-3; possible D gene TRBD2, 5 bases. Germline V gene lookup returns CDR1 MDHEN and CDR2 SYDVKM. The CDR3 has 13 amino acids. Trimming removed 6 bases from V and 6 bases from J, with 13 bases in between. CDR3 nucleotides: TGTGCCAGCAGCGGCGCTAGCCCCGATACGCAGTATTTT. This codes for CASSGASPDTQYF. Complete variable domain (other parts from reference TRBV28 and TRBJ2-3): DVKVTQSSRYLVKRTGEKVFLECVQDMDHENMFWYRQDPGLGLRLIYFSYDVKMKEKGDIPEGYSVSREKKERFSLILESASTNQTSMYLCASSGASPDTQYFGPGTRLTVL.

The rearrangement joins TRBV30 to TRBJ2-3, with TRBD1 matching over 9 bases. The CDR3 loop spans 16 amino acids. Germline-derived CDR1 and CDR2 are GTSNPN and SVGIG (reference sequence). V was clipped by 6 bases and J by 0 bases; unmatched bases: 10. The DNA of the CDR3 is TGTGCCTGTACCACCGGGACAGGGACTAGCACAGATACGCAGTATTTT. This encodes CACTTGTGTSTDTQYF. Drawing the rest from reference TRBV30 and TRBJ2-3, the complete variable domain is SQTIHQWPATLVQPVGSPLSLECTVEGTSNPNLYWYRQAAGRGLQLLFYSVGIGQISSEVPQNLSASRPQDRQFILSSKKLLLSDSGFYLCACTTGTGTSTDTQYFGPGTRLTVL.

This clonotype was counted between two and nine times. The chain carries TRBV27 and TRBJ2-6; no firm D call. The germline gives CDR1 MNHEY, CDR2 SMNVEV (reference sequence). This CDR3 has 17 amino acids. Trimming took off 4 bases at V and 4 bases at J, with 17 bases between the two ends. For the CDR3, the DNA is TGTGCCAGCAGTTCCCTGGGCAGCCTTACGGGGGCCAACGTCCTGACTTTC. Translation: CASSSLGSLTGANVLTF.

The J gene is TRBJ1-2, the V gene TRBV28, with D possibly being TRBD1 (6 bases). V was cut by 8 bases and J by 4 bases, with 20 bases left in between. CDR3 length equals 15 residues. From germline, CDR1 is MDHEN and CDR2 SYDVKM. CDR3 region: CASALGSGHFYGYTF. In DNA form, the CDR3 reads TGTGCCAGCGCCCTAGGATCGGGACATTTCTATGGCTACACCTTC.

Concerning this clonotype: The junction departs from germline at one end; a sequencing error may be responsible. The chain recombines TRBV30 with TRBJ2-3, with unresolved D. Germline CDR1 GTSNPN, CDR2 SVGIG (reference sequence). The CDR3 extends over 13 amino acids. Written as DNA, the CDR3 is TGTGCCCGGAGTGTCCTAAGCACAGATACGCAGTATTTT. Residues: CARSVLSTDTQYF. Full variable domain (rest looked up from reference TRBV30 and TRBJ2-3): SQTIHQWPATLVQPVGSPLSLECTVEGTSNPNLYWYRQAAGRGLQLLFYSVGIGQISSEVPQNLSASRPQDRQFILSSKKLLLSDSGFYLCARSVLSTDTQYFGPGTRLTVL.

This clonotype occurred a few times. This chain links TRBV6-6 with TRBJ2-1, with D unresolved. V shed 0 bases and J shed 7 bases, with 16 bases lying between them. Germline CDR1 reads MNHNY; CDR2 reads SVGAGI (reference sequence). CDR3 length equals 16 residues. CDR3: CASSYSKGSLFNEQFF. Here the CDR3 DNA reads TGTGCCAGCAGTTACTCGAAAGGCTCCCTTTTTAATGAGCAGTTCTTC.

This chain uses TRBV30 with TRBJ2-1; possibly TRBD2 for D (5 bases). The CDR3 spans 11 residues. Trimming pared 5 bases from V and 7 bases from J, leaving 9 bases between. In germline, CDR1 is GTSNPN, CDR2 SVGIG (reference sequence). The CDR3 bases are TGTGCCTGGGGGCCGGGGAATGAGCAGTTCTTC. It codes for CAWGPGNEQFF.

The rearrangement links TRBV7-9 to TRBJ1-4, with D perhaps TRBD1 (5 bases). V lost 4 bases, J lost 0 bases, and 12 bases lay in between. This CDR3 contains 16 residues. Germline lookup yields CDR1 SEHNR and CDR2 FQNEAQ (reference sequence). The CDR3 DNA reads TGTGCCAGCAGCTGGCCGGGACGGGCAACTAATGAAAAACTGTTTTTT. This gives the protein CASSWPGRATNEKLFF.

Only a few counts were recorded for this clonotype. The chain joins TRBV20-1 to TRBJ1-1; D is undetermined. Germline V CDR1 and CDR2: DFQATT, SNEGSKA (reference sequence). There are 13 residues in the CDR3. Trimming pared 2 bases from V and 2 bases from J, leaving 9 bases between. This chain's CDR3 is CSARKELNTEAFF. CDR3 coding DNA: TGCAGTGCTAGAAAGGAGCTTAACACTGAAGCTTTCTTT.